Listed below are T cell receptor beta chains from one sample, sequenced in a study of persistence of HIV-infected CD4 T cells. For these receptors, no antigen is known. Sequenced by immunoSEQ multiplex PCR; TCRdb stores in-frame clones only, minus some. The data contain around 32,000 clones, 65% to 75% of them singletons. The sequenced sample was CD4+ T cells sorted from PBMCs after roughly 18-hour stimulation, obtained from a patient who received antiretroviral therapy. Receptors originate from an adult man with HIV who was CMV-seropositive. Each CDR3 is given with its conserved first and last residue. Fields, in order: D gene, V gene, clone size, J gene, CDR3 protein, CDR3 DNA. A D gene is named only where the DNA matches it firmly. Only some rows state a clone size, as once, few, many or a class for expanded clones.

D gene: NA
V gene: TRBV3-1/TRBV3-2
clone size: NA
J gene: TRBJ2-2
CDR3 protein: CASSQDPRSRELFF
CDR3 DNA: TGTGCCAGCAGCCAAGATCCGAGGTCCAGGGAGCTGTTTTTT

D gene: NA
V gene: TRBV3-1/TRBV3-2
clone size: NA
J gene: TRBJ1-2
CDR3 protein: CASSSPRGYTF
CDR3 DNA: TGTGCCAGCAGCTCCCCCCGTGGCTACACCTTC

D gene: TRBD1
V gene: TRBV5-1
clone size: NA
J gene: TRBJ1-2
CDR3 protein: CASSLGGTGGFGYTF
CDR3 DNA: TGCGCCAGCAGCTTGGGAGGGACAGGGGGCTTCGGCTACACCTTC

D gene: TRBD2
V gene: TRBV9
clone size: NA
J gene: TRBJ2-3
CDR3 protein: CASSVGLAGSTTDTQYF
CDR3 DNA: TGTGCCAGCAGCGTAGGACTAGCGGGGTCGACCACAGATACGCAGTATTTT

D gene: TRBD1
V gene: TRBV5-1
clone size: NA
J gene: TRBJ2-5
CDR3 protein: CASDPGTAQETQYF
CDR3 DNA: TGCGCCAGCGATCCAGGGACAGCCCAAGAGACCCAGTACTTC

D gene: TRBD1
V gene: TRBV5-4
clone size: NA
J gene: TRBJ2-7
CDR3 protein: CASSFRQGYEQYF
CDR3 DNA: TGTGCCAGCAGCTTCCGACAGGGCTACGAGCAGTACTTC

D gene: TRBD1
V gene: TRBV29-1
clone size: NA
J gene: TRBJ1-1
CDR3 protein: CSVPDRVSAEAFF
CDR3 DNA: TGCAGCGTTCCGGACAGGGTGAGTGCTGAAGCTTTCTTT

D gene: NA
V gene: TRBV7-2
clone size: once
J gene: TRBJ2-2
CDR3 protein: CASRPTATGELFF
CDR3 DNA: TGTGCCAGCAGGCCGACAGCAACCGGGGAGCTGTTTTTT

D gene: NA
V gene: TRBV20-1
clone size: NA
J gene: TRBJ1-1
CDR3 protein: CSAPEGIEAFF
CDR3 DNA: TGCAGTGCGCCGGAGGGGATTGAAGCTTTCTTT

D gene: TRBD1
V gene: TRBV7-2
clone size: few
J gene: TRBJ2-7
CDR3 protein: CASRQGGGYEQYF
CDR3 DNA: TGTGCCAGCCGTCAAGGGGGCGGGTACGAGCAGTACTTC

D gene: NA
V gene: TRBV28
clone size: NA
J gene: TRBJ2-3
CDR3 protein: CASSTNRDRTDTQYF
CDR3 DNA: TGTGCCAGCAGTACAAACAGGGATCGCACAGATACGCAGTATTTT

D gene: TRBD1
V gene: TRBV7-3
clone size: NA
J gene: TRBJ2-3
CDR3 protein: CASSLRGTGSTDTQYF
CDR3 DNA: TGTGCCAGCAGCTTAAGAGGGACAGGGAGCACAGATACGCAGTATTTT

D gene: NA
V gene: TRBV27
clone size: once
J gene: TRBJ2-3
CDR3 protein: CASSLSTVSTDTQYF
CDR3 DNA: TGTGCCAGCAGTTTATCGACTGTAAGCACAGATACGCAGTATTTT

D gene: TRBD1
V gene: TRBV9
clone size: NA
J gene: TRBJ1-5
CDR3 protein: CASSVDPRGHQPQHF
CDR3 DNA: TGTGCCAGCAGCGTAGATCCGAGGGGGCATCAGCCCCAGCATTTT

D gene: NA
V gene: TRBV6-1
clone size: NA
J gene: TRBJ1-2
CDR3 protein: CASSFSGDGYTF
CDR3 DNA: TGTGCCAGCAGTTTCTCAGGGGATGGCTACACCTTC

D gene: TRBD1
V gene: TRBV28
clone size: NA
J gene: TRBJ2-7
CDR3 protein: CASSLAGTGGGEQYF
CDR3 DNA: TGTGCCAGCAGTCTGGCCGGGACAGGGGGCGGCGAGCAGTACTTC

D gene: NA
V gene: TRBV19
clone size: NA
J gene: TRBJ2-1
CDR3 protein: CASSTRGGANEQFF
CDR3 DNA: TGTGCCAGTAGTACCAGGGGGGGGGCGAATGAGCAGTTCTTC

D gene: TRBD1
V gene: TRBV25-1
clone size: NA
J gene: TRBJ1-2
CDR3 protein: CASSFRTGGYTF
CDR3 DNA: TGTGCCAGCAGTTTTCGGACAGGAGGCTACACCTTC

D gene: NA
V gene: TRBV4-2
clone size: few
J gene: TRBJ2-7
CDR3 protein: CASSQEWDSYEQYF
CDR3 DNA: TGTGCCAGCAGCCAAGAATGGGACTCTTACGAGCAGTACTTC

D gene: NA
V gene: TRBV5-1
clone size: medium-sized
J gene: TRBJ2-3
CDR3 protein: CASSLEGTWGTDTQYF
CDR3 DNA: TGCGCCAGCAGCTTGGAAGGGACGTGGGGCACAGATACGCAGTATTTT

D gene: NA
V gene: TRBV19
clone size: medium-sized
J gene: TRBJ1-1
CDR3 protein: CASSIPRTERMNTEAFF
CDR3 DNA: TGTGCCAGTAGTATACCTCGGACTGAGCGTATGAACACTGAAGCTTTCTTT

D gene: NA
V gene: TRBV4-1
clone size: NA
J gene: TRBJ1-2
CDR3 protein: CASSQGKSSLGGYTF
CDR3 DNA: TGCGCCAGCAGCCAAGGAAAAAGTTCGTTGGGTGGCTACACCTTC

D gene: TRBD1
V gene: TRBV27
clone size: NA
J gene: TRBJ1-3
CDR3 protein: CASGKTGVPSGNTIYF
CDR3 DNA: TGTGCCAGCGGCAAGACAGGGGTACCCTCTGGAAACACCATATATTTT

D gene: TRBD1
V gene: TRBV18
clone size: NA
J gene: TRBJ1-5
CDR3 protein: CASSPVSQGVNQPQHF
CDR3 DNA: TGTGCCAGCTCACCGGTATCACAGGGGGTCAATCAGCCCCAGCATTTT

D gene: NA
V gene: TRBV2
clone size: NA
J gene: TRBJ2-3
CDR3 protein: CASMGDGATDTQYF
CDR3 DNA: TGTGCCAGCATGGGCGACGGGGCCACAGATACGCAGTATTTT

D gene: TRBD1
V gene: TRBV2
clone size: NA
J gene: TRBJ2-3
CDR3 protein: CASRRTGRTDTQYF
CDR3 DNA: TGTGCCAGCAGGAGGACAGGGCGTACAGATACGCAGTATTTT

D gene: NA
V gene: TRBV7-9
clone size: NA
J gene: TRBJ2-2
CDR3 protein: CASSARGGTGELFF
CDR3 DNA: TGTGCCAGCAGCGCTAGGGGGGGAACCGGGGAGCTGTTTTTT

D gene: NA
V gene: TRBV6-5
clone size: NA
J gene: TRBJ2-3
CDR3 protein: CASSYGSTDTQYF
CDR3 DNA: TGTGCCAGCAGTTACGGATCGACAGATACGCAGTATTTT

D gene: TRBD1
V gene: TRBV19
clone size: few
J gene: TRBJ2-7
CDR3 protein: CASSSSTRTGGYEQYF
CDR3 DNA: TGTGCCAGTAGTTCTTCGACCCGGACAGGGGGCTACGAGCAGTACTTC

D gene: NA
V gene: TRBV6-1
clone size: NA
J gene: TRBJ1-5
CDR3 protein: CASSGPGQTYSNQPQHF
CDR3 DNA: TGTGCCAGCAGTGGCCCCGGACAGACATATAGCAATCAGCCCCAGCATTTT

D gene: NA
V gene: TRBV28
clone size: once
J gene: TRBJ1-1
CDR3 protein: CASSKGLVAFF
CDR3 DNA: TGTGCCAGCAGTAAAGGTTTAGTAGCTTTCTTT

D gene: NA
V gene: TRBV10-2
clone size: NA
J gene: TRBJ2-7
CDR3 protein: CASSEGQELYEQYF
CDR3 DNA: TGCGCCAGCAGTGAGGGACAAGAGCTCTACGAGCAGTACTTC

D gene: TRBD2
V gene: TRBV27
clone size: NA
J gene: TRBJ2-1
CDR3 protein: CASSLRLTSGGMNEQFF
CDR3 DNA: TGTGCCAGCAGTCTCCGGCTGACTAGCGGGGGTATGAATGAGCAGTTCTTC

D gene: NA
V gene: TRBV12-3/TRBV12-4
clone size: few
J gene: TRBJ1-3
CDR3 protein: CASTRMDGNTIYF
CDR3 DNA: TGTGCCAGCACCCGAATGGATGGAAACACCATATATTTT

D gene: NA
V gene: TRBV24-1
clone size: NA
J gene: TRBJ2-2
CDR3 protein: CATSDLGTSGTGELFF
CDR3 DNA: TGTGCCACCAGTGATTTAGGCACATCGGGCACCGGGGAGCTGTTTTTT

D gene: NA
V gene: TRBV19
clone size: NA
J gene: TRBJ2-5
CDR3 protein: CASSNGDSQETQYF
CDR3 DNA: TGTGCCAGTAGTAATGGCGACAGTCAAGAGACCCAGTACTTC

D gene: NA
V gene: TRBV28
clone size: NA
J gene: TRBJ1-1
CDR3 protein: CASSFSSGNTEAFF
CDR3 DNA: TGTGCCAGCAGCTTCTCGAGTGGAAACACTGAAGCTTTCTTT

D gene: TRBD1
V gene: TRBV6-5
clone size: once
J gene: TRBJ1-1
CDR3 protein: CASSEDRRYTEAFF
CDR3 DNA: TGTGCCAGCAGCGAGGACAGGCGATACACTGAAGCTTTCTTT

D gene: NA
V gene: TRBV6-5
clone size: few
J gene: TRBJ2-1
CDR3 protein: CASSYIKGNEQFF
CDR3 DNA: TGTGCCAGCAGTTACATAAAGGGCAATGAGCAGTTCTTC

D gene: NA
V gene: TRBV19
clone size: once
J gene: TRBJ2-7
CDR3 protein: CASTPTGGYEQYF
CDR3 DNA: TGTGCCAGTACCCCGACAGGAGGATACGAGCAGTACTTC

D gene: NA
V gene: TRBV19
clone size: NA
J gene: TRBJ1-3
CDR3 protein: CASSKDSSGNTIYF
CDR3 DNA: TGTGCCAGTAGCAAGGACAGCTCTGGAAACACCATATATTTT

D gene: TRBD1
V gene: TRBV3-1/TRBV3-2
clone size: few
J gene: TRBJ2-7
CDR3 protein: CASSPQGDEQYF
CDR3 DNA: TGTGCCAGCAGCCCTCAGGGGGACGAGCAGTACTTC

D gene: NA
V gene: TRBV6-2/TRBV6-3
clone size: medium-sized
J gene: TRBJ2-1
CDR3 protein: CASSYSPPAGLYNEQFF
CDR3 DNA: TGTGCCAGCAGTTACTCCCCCCCAGCAGGACTCTACAATGAGCAGTTCTTC

D gene: NA
V gene: TRBV6-6
clone size: NA
J gene: TRBJ1-2
CDR3 protein: CASSYSNGGGYGYTF
CDR3 DNA: TGTGCCAGCAGTTACTCCAACGGGGGAGGCTATGGCTACACCTTC

D gene: NA
V gene: TRBV6-5
clone size: NA
J gene: TRBJ2-4
CDR3 protein: CASSSGGGGNIQYF
CDR3 DNA: TGTGCCAGCAGTTCTGGAGGGGGGGGAAACATTCAGTACTTC

D gene: NA
V gene: TRBV7-3
clone size: few
J gene: TRBJ1-1
CDR3 protein: CASSTNLAGEAFF
CDR3 DNA: TGTGCCAGCAGCACCAACCTTGCAGGGGAAGCTTTCTTT

D gene: NA
V gene: TRBV6-1
clone size: NA
J gene: TRBJ1-6
CDR3 protein: CASSERYYSPLHF
CDR3 DNA: TGTGCCAGCAGTGAACGTTACTATTCACCCCTCCACTTT

D gene: TRBD2
V gene: TRBV7-2
clone size: NA
J gene: TRBJ2-7
CDR3 protein: CASTFGTGGEQYF
CDR3 DNA: TGTGCCAGCACCTTCGGAACGGGGGGCGAGCAGTACTTC

D gene: TRBD2
V gene: TRBV9
clone size: NA
J gene: TRBJ2-3
CDR3 protein: CASSAMPAGGQGTQYF
CDR3 DNA: TGTGCCAGCAGCGCCATGCCAGCGGGGGGGCAGGGTACGCAGTATTTT